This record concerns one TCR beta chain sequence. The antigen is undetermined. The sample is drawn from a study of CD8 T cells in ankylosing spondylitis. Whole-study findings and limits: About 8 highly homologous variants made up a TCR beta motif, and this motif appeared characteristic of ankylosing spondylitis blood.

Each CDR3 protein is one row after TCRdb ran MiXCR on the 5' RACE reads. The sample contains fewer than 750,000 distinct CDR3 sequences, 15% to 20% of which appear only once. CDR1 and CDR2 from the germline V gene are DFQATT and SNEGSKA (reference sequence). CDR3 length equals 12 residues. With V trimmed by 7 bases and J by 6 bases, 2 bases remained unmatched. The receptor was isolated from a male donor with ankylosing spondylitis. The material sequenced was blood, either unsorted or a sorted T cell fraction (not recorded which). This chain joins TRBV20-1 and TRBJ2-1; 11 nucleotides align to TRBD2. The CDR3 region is CSGTSGLNEQFF. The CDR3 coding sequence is TGCAGTGGGACTAGCGGGCTCAATGAGCAGTTCTTC.